A single T cell receptor beta chain is shown here with its context. This clone has only a few counts. The antigen it recognizes is unknown. Within one base of it there is no much larger clone, and no base qualities were kept. These data come from a study of blood T cell repertoires in COVID-19 (dated by TCRdb to between 2020 and 2021). With regard to the full study: Samples covering the acute and convalescent phases of COVID-19 were provided by collaborators in the United States, Italy and Spain. The samples were drawn from two sources: the first 160 participants of the ongoing ImmuneRACE study, and fewer than 1,500 subjects contributed by 6 global collaborators. A de-identified subject ID, COVID-19 status, age in years and sex were almost always included in the sample metadata. The prospective study material was composed of cDNA or gDNA derived from T cells, B-cell-depleted T cells, or PBMCs. Deeply sampled blood TCRbeta repertoires from subjects exposed to, actively infected with, or recovered from COVID-19 were included in the dataset. The repertoires were released in a freely available public database meant as a resource for research on the immune response to SARS-CoV-2. Where available, HLA class I and class II types were taken from metadata supplied by the sample provider and were not determined by assay-based typing.

TCRbeta CDR3 regions were amplified from genomic DNA using the immunoSEQ Assay, a bias-controlled multiplex PCR. Per the original workflow: The number of nucleated cells in each sample was estimated from the amplification of reference gene primers within the assay. Sequence reads were collapsed and filtered to measure the absolute abundance of every unique TCRbeta CDR3 rearrangement. For each sample, productive Simpson clonality was calculated as the square root of Simpson's diversity index across productive rearrangements. TCRdb took this table from immuneACCESS and kept in-frame rearrangements with V and J called. Such tables lack part of the clones; where checked against another copy, unresolved V genes explain under half of the gap, and the rest is unexplained. For V, J and clone size, that table is used; D and trimming come from the DNA. A total of 200,000 to 250,000 clones appear in this sample, about 90% of them only once. The ten largest clones capture under 1.5% of the sample.

Results the study describes overall, beyond this receptor: The quantity of clinical and demographic metadata differed by source and by participant and was supplied without curation.

Each collaborating institution followed its own protocols to collect whole blood in K2EDTA tubes. For TCRbeta analysis, collaborators shipped samples in one of three forms: frozen whole blood, isolated PBMCs, or DNA extracted from either of those sample types. From its cysteine to its phenylalanine, the CDR3 spans 14 amino acids. Kept here is only the CDR3 DNA, which spans 42 bases and is read in frame from base 1. Trimming takes 3 bases from V and 6 bases from J, and the germline ends sit 14 bases apart. The germline V gene (reference sequence) specifies LNHDA as CDR1 and SQIVND as CDR2. This chain joins TRBV19 to TRBJ1-1; the D segment could be TRBD1, given 5 matching bases. This receptor was identified in a man at least 80 years old with acute or convalescent COVID-19. Sequencing was performed on peripheral blood. The DNA is TGTGCCAGTAGTATGTACAGGTACAACTCTGAAGCTTTCTTT. This yields the protein CASSMYRYNSEAFF.